This note documents a single T cell receptor (beta chain) sequence. This record comes from a study of blood T cell repertoires in COVID-19. Turning to the study itself: T cells, B-cell-depleted T cells, or PBMCs supplied cDNA or gDNA.

Only in-frame clones appear in the TCRdb table, and some are missing; sequencing was by immunoSEQ multiplex PCR. The sample consists of about 46,000 clones, more than 75% of them appearing once. Germline CDR1 MNHEY, CDR2 SVGEGT. The CDR3 runs to 16 residues. V shed 6 bases, J shed 2 bases, and the junction held 10 bases outside the gene matches. The sample comprised peripheral blood. The chain combines TRBV6-2 or TRBV6-3 with TRBJ2-5, with TRBD2 matching 9 bases. This TCR was recovered from a human donor in a cohort sampled during active COVID-19. The chain's CDR3 is CASRPSGKGGQETQYF. DNA for the CDR3: TGTGCCAGCAGACCTAGCGGGAAAGGGGGGCAAGAGACCCAGTACTTC.